The present T cell receptor (beta chain) was sequenced within a study of T cells in localized non-small cell lung cancer. Regarding the study as a whole: Clonality of T cells reached its maximum in uninvolved adjacent lung, surpassing tumor. In adjacent lung appeared a median around 59 of the top 100 tumor clones. Prolonged overall survival went with higher T cell density in the blood. Sequencing was limited to one tumor region, leaving the possibility of heterogeneity open.

Germline V CDR1 and CDR2: MNHGY, SAAAGT. This CDR3 comprises 13 residues. V lost 10 bases to trimming and J lost 4 bases, with 14 bases between them. Assay: immunoSEQ multiplex PCR; the TCRdb copy retains only in-frame clones and omits some. In the table there are thousands of clones, 23% of which are singletons. Regarding this clone: Its specificity is unknown.

Material: lung tumor tissue, obtained before any cancer treatment. This TCR derives from a woman aged 35 to 69 with stage I squamous cell lung carcinoma. The rearrangement uses TRBV6-8 and TRBJ1-5, with D perhaps matching TRBD1 (6 bases). The CDR3 DNA follows: TGTGCCATCGCACTACAGGGAAATCAGCCCCAGCATTTT. Its protein product is CAIALQGNQPQHF.